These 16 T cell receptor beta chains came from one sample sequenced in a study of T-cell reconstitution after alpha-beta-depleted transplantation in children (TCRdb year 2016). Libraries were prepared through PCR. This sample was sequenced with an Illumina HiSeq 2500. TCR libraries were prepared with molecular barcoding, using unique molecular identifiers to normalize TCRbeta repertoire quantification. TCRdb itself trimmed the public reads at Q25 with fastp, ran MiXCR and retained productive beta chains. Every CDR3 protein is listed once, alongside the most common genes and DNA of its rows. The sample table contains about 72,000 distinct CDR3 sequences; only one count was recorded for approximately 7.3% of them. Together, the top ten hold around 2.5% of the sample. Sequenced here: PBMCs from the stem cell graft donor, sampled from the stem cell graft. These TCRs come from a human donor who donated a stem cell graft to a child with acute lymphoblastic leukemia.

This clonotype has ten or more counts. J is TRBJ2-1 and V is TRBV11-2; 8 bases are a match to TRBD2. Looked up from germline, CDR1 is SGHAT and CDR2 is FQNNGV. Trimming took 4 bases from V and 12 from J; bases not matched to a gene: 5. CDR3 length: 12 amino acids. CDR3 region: CASSSTLAGQFF. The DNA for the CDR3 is TGTGCCAGCAGCTCAACCCTAGCGGGGCAGTTCTTC.

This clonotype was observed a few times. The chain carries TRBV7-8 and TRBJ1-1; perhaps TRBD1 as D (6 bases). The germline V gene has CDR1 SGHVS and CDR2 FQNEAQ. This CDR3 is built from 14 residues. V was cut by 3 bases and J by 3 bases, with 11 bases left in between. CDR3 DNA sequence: TGTGCCAGCAGCTTGGCAGGGGTGGACACTGAAGCTTTCTTT. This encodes CASSLAGVDTEAFF.

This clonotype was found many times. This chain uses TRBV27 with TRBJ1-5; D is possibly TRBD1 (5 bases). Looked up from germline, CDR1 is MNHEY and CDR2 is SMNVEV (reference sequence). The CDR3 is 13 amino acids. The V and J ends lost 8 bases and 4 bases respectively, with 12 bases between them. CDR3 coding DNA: TGTGCCAGCTCAGAAGGGGTTAATCAGCCCCAGCATTTT. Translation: CASSEGVNQPQHF.

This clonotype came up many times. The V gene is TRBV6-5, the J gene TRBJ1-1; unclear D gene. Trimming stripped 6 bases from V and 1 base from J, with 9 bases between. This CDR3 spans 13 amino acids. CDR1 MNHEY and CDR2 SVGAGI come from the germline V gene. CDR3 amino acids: CASSPRRNTEAFF. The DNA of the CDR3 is TGTGCCAGCAGCCCCCGCAGGAACACTGAAGCTTTCTTT.

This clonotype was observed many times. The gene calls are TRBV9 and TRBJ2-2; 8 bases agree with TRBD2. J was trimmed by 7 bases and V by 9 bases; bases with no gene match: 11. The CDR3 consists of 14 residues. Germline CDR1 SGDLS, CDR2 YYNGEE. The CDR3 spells CATGRAGDNGELFF. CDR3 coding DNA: TGTGCCACCGGAAGAGCGGGGGATAACGGGGAGCTGTTTTTT.

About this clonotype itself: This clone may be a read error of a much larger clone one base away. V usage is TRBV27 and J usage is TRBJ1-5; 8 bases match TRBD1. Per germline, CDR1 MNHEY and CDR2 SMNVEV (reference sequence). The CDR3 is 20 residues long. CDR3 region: CASSPRSRPGGARSNQPQNF. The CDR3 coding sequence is TGTGCCAGCAGTCCGCGTTCCCGGCCAGGGGGCGCACGGAGTAATCAGCCCCAGAATTTT.

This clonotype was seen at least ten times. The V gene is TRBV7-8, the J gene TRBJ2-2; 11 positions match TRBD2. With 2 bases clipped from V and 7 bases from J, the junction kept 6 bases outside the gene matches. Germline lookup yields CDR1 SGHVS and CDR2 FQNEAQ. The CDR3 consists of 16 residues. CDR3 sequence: CASSLPLAGGGGELFF. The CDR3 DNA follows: TGTGCCAGCAGCTTACCTCTAGCGGGAGGAGGCGGGGAGCTGTTTTTT.

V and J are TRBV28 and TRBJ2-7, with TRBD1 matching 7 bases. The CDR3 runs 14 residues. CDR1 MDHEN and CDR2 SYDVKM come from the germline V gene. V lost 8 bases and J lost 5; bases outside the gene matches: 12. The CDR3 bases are TGTGCCAGCCTTCCAATCGACAGGGAGCACGAGCAGTACTTC. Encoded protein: CASLPIDREHEQYF.

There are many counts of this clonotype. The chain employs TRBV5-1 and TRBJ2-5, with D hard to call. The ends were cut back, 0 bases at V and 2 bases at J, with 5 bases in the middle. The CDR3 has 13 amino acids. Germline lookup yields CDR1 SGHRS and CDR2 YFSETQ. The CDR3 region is CASSLGQQETQYF. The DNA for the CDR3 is TGCGCCAGCAGCTTGGGGCAGCAAGAGACCCAGTACTTC.

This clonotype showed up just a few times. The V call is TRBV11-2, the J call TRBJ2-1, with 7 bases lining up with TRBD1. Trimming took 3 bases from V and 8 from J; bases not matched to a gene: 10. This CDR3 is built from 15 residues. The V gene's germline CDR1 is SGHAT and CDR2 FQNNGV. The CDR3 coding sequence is TGTGCCAGCAGCTTCAAGGGGGCGTCTATCTATGAGCAGTTCTTC. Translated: CASSFKGASIYEQFF.

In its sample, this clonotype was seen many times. CDR3 DNA sequence: TGCAGCGTAGAGACAGGGTTGCTCGATGAGCAGTTCTTC. This codes for CSVETGLLDEQFF. The chain employs TRBV29-1 and TRBJ2-1, with 7 bases matching TRBD1. The CDR3 runs 13 residues. Germline values: CDR1 SQVTM, CDR2 ANQGSEA. With V trimmed by 6 bases and J by 8 bases, 10 bases remained unmatched.

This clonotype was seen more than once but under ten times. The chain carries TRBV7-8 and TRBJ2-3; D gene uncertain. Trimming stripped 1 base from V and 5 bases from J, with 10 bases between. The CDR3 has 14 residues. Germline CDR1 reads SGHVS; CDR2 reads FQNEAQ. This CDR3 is CASSLDVVGDTQYF. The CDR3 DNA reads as TGTGCCAGCAGCTTAGATGTGGTAGGAGATACGCAGTATTTT.

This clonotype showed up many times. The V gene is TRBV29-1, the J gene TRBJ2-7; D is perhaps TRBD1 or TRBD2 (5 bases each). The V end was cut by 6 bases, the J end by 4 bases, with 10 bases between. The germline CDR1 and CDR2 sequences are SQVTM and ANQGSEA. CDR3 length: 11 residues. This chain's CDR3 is CSVIGGYEQYF. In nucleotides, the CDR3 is TGCAGCGTGATTGGGGGTTACGAGCAGTACTTC.

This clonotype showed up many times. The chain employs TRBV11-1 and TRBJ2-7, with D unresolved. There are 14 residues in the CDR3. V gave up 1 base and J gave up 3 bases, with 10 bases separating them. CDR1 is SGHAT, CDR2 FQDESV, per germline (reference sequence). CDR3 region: CASSLVPIRYEQYF. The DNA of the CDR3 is TGTGCCAGCAGCTTAGTCCCGATCCGCTACGAGCAGTACTTC.

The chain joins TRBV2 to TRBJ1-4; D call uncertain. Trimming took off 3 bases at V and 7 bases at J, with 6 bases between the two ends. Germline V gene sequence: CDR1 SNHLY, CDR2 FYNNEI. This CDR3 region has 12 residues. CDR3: CASSDWSEKLFF. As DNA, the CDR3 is TGTGCCAGCAGTGATTGGTCTGAAAAACTGTTTTTT.

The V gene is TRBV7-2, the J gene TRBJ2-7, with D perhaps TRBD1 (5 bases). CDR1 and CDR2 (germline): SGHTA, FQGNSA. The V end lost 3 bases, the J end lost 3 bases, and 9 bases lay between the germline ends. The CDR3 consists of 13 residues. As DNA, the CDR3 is TGTGCCAGCAGCTTCCAGGGTTTCTACGAGCAGTACTTC. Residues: CASSFQGFYEQYF.